This record concerns one T cell receptor beta chain sequence. This clone was found a few times. Its antigen is still unknown. No base-level quality is on record; no much larger clone is a single base apart. The data stem from a study of graft-versus-host responses after intestinal transplantation (dated by TCRdb to the early 2020s). Turning to the overall study: The transplants that recipients got were multivisceral, liver-intestinal, or isolated intestinal. Every recipient was given anti-thymocyte globulin induction, followed by approximately 3 years of maintenance tacrolimus and steroids. After intestinal transplantation, graft-versus-host and host-versus-graft alloreactive T cell clones were followed in the graft, circulation and bone marrow using bulk TCR-beta CDR3 sequencing. To identify alloreactive clones, pre-transplant mixed lymphocyte reaction products were sequenced and then compared with unstimulated pre-transplant donor and recipient T cells. Of the 20 to 30 intestinal transplant recipients enrolled in the cohort, one of whom was a retransplant, a few patients without pretransplant specimens were excluded. A peak of at least 4% donor T cells among recipient peripheral blood mononuclear cells was the definition used for donor T cell macrochimerism. Instead of going to the commercial service, samples from a few later patients were sequenced in-house on an Illumina MiSeq and processed with MiXCR. On the study overall, not on this receptor specifically: The conclusions were limited by the relatively low number and heterogeneity of the intestinal transplant patients. In the allografts of patients with donor T cell macrochimerism, GvH to HvG T cell clonal ratios were high. Early after transplant, peak levels of circulating GvH clones were found to be associated with declines in HvG clones. GvH clones were found in recipient bone marrow, and some of the GvH clones appeared earlier in ileal mucosa or blood, which is consistent with an intestinal mucosal origin.

This specimen's time point label, interpreted: cells obtained before transplantation from donor or recipient. CD3+CD4+ and CD3+CD8+ populations were FACS-sorted from unstimulated pre-transplant donor and recipient cells taken from spleen or lymph nodes. For CDR1 and CDR2, the germline V gene lists MDHEN and SYDVKM. The CDR3 spans 13 residues, from the cysteine through the phenylalanine. The DNA shown is the 39-base CDR3, in frame from base 1. Here V drops 6 bases and J drops 5 bases, and the junction holds 2 bases not matched to any gene. Libraries were made using the immunoSEQ multiplex PCR assay. For most patients, genomic DNA was isolated with the Qiagen DNeasy Blood and Tissue Kit and sent frozen to Adaptive Biotechnologies for TCR sequencing. For most patients, high-throughput TCR-beta CDR3 sequencing of genomic DNA was performed by Adaptive Biotechnologies. Per the source publication's procedure: Adaptive's ImmunoSEQ software was the source of the TCR sequencing data for 15 to 20 patients, while a few other patients were processed with MiXCR and VDJtools. CD4 versus CD8 sorting errors were corrected by removing sequences found in both subsets at a frequency ratio below 5:1. CDR3 nucleotide sequences shared between donor and recipient were removed because the origin of such sequences could not be assigned. Alloreactive clones required at least 2-fold expansion over unstimulated cells and minimum CFSE-low frequency of 0.002% (template counts) or 0.001% (read counts). A clone was considered mappable if detected in the sequenced pre-transplant spleen, lymph node, or MLR CFSE-low populations of the donor or recipient. Cumulative frequency of alloreactive clones was calculated as a percentage of all sequences weighted by copy number. Held by TCRdb, this immuneACCESS table contains in-frame sequences only and omits some clones. Under half of the omission traces to an unresolved V gene where checked; the cause of the rest is unknown. The V and J calls and clone size come from that table; D and trimming were worked out from the DNA. The sample table shows tens of thousands of clones, and 75% to 90% are seen once. The leading ten clones occupy about 18% of the sample.

The TCR comes from a human donor who received an intestinal transplant. The source material was unstimulated CD8+ T cells sorted from spleen or lymph node cells, sampled before intestinal transplant. The sequence is built from TRBV28 and TRBJ2-2, with 8 bases in between that match TRBD1. The base sequence is TGTGCCAGCAGCCGACAGGGGACCGGGGAGCTGTTTTTT. Its protein is CASSRQGTGELFF.